The sequence of this T cell receptor beta chain was determined in a study of cytomegalovirus exposure and HLA in healthy donors (dated 2017 in TCRdb). With respect to the entire study: An earlier analysis of 587 of the donors reported approximately 260 Gb of sequence data and 95 million to 130 million unique TCR beta sequences obtained from about 179 million T cells. Around 320 gigabases of sequencing data and approximately 85 million unique TCR sequences were included in an early release covering about 700 HLA-typed donors. Of the roughly 420 genotyped donors, roughly 76% were placed in the genetic ancestry cluster associated with self-reported Caucasian donors. The aim of the study was to test whether cataloging public T cell receptors could identify signatures of past pathogen exposure. The study profiled the T cell repertoires of approximately 700 subjects by immunosequencing and related them to cytomegalovirus serostatus. A separate validation cohort of over 95 different subjects was used in addition to the approximately 700-subject first cohort. To predict cytomegalovirus infection status, the study combined high-throughput TCR immunosequencing, statistical association of individual TCRs with disease status, and machine learning. A later analysis re-examined previously published TCR beta repertoires from hundreds of donors and added high-resolution HLA genotyping to investigate patterns of TCR occurrence. The later analysis used no new phenotypic data to find candidate immune exposures, relying instead on TCR beta sequences and their occurrence across donors. In an earlier analysis of 587 of the donors, high-throughput TCR beta sequencing was used to judge whether each TCR beta V gene segment behaved as functional or pseudogenic. Alongside the repertoire data, information on donor age, sex, ethnicity and CMV serostatus was compiled. A later genetic analysis used genome-wide SNP genotypes for about 65% of the roughly 700 donors, treating that subset as a discovery cohort. Every discovery cohort repertoire had been produced on one sequencing platform. HLA typing included class I and class II loci at four-digit resolution. Typing coverage differed by locus: A, B, C, DRB1 and DQB1 were typed in roughly 629-630 donors, DQA1 in roughly 500, DPA1 in around 600, and DPB1 in just under 480. Roughly 5 DR-DQ haplotypes were treated as single units for association and clustering because of strong linkage in the cohort. Among 300 to 500 genotyped donors of the cohort, an average of roughly 230,000 unique TCR beta nucleotide sequences was sequenced per donor, of which roughly 17% were non-productive. Study-wide conclusions, independent of this receptor: Correlated functional status among segregating V segments might be attributable to linkage disequilibrium, but an unknown experimental factor could not be ruled out. A further reported finding was that TCR beta sequences accurately predicted the HLA-A and HLA-B alleles for most subjects in the first cohort. Because some donors lacked HLA typing at each locus, the association tests relied only on the typed subset. V-gene and J-gene trimming of TCR beta chains was associated with a missense DCLRE1C variant in a later genetic analysis, and the association was replicated in an independent cohort. In both the original and validation cohorts, the classifier was reported to diagnose cytomegalovirus status with high specificity and sensitivity. According to a later analysis, parvovirus B19, influenza, CMV and Epstein-Barr virus appeared linked to several top co-occurrence clusters. Over 15 rarely observed V segments, including chromosome 9 orphons, were excluded from the earlier analysis of a few hundred of the donors because counts were too low. In a later analysis, some 17,000 TCR beta sequences were associated with specific HLA alleles at a false discovery rate of 0.05. According to a later genetic analysis, donors in an Asian-associated ancestry cluster had fewer N-insertions in productive TCRs than the roughly 700-donor mean. In vitro tests confirmed that three of the cytomegalovirus-associated TCR beta chains recognize cytomegalovirus antigens. Only TCR beta chains were sequenced in this cohort, and the absence of alpha or paired-chain data limited detectable features. According to the authors, the approach could potentially be generalized to other disease states and immunological phenotypes. When HLA alleles, especially DR and DQ, strongly co-occurred, TCR associations were difficult to assign to individual alleles. Most CMV-associated TCR beta chains appeared to be HLA-restricted in a later analysis, and the HLA associations seemed to be driven largely by CMV exposure. A later analysis found that TCR association rates varied across HLA loci, with DRB1 alleles showing the most associated TCRs and HLA-C alleles the fewest. Presence/absence analyses assumed roughly uniform sequencing depth across donors, an assumption that may not hold. In the study, 150 to 200 TCR beta chains were listed as associated with cytomegalovirus. Because the 87-base-pair reads could not distinguish some IMGT-functional V segments, including TRBV6-2 and TRBV6-3, those segments were excluded. An earlier analysis of 450 to 750 of the donors showed that most TCR beta V segments appeared in productive rearrangements either about 87% or about 30% of the time, which broadly matched IMGT annotations. A group of highly shared sequence variants was considered likely to be a technical artifact of the sequencing pipeline. In a later analysis, HLA-associated TCR beta chains were found to be more clonally expanded and to have lower generation probabilities than equally common non-associated chains. Most TCR sequences were observed very rarely across donors, whereas some public TCRs were present in many individuals. CMV serostatus was the only immune exposure information available for the cohort.

From the cysteine through the phenylalanine, the CDR3 covers 14 amino acids. Just the 42-base CDR3 DNA is kept, in frame starting at base 1. The V and J ends are trimmed by 3 bases and 8 bases, leaving 16 bases between them. CDR1 and CDR2 are read off the germline V gene as MGHDK and SYGVNS. Library generation was performed with the immunoSEQ multiplex PCR assay. A mixture of 60 forward primers for TCR Vbeta segments and 13 reverse primers for TCR Jbeta segments was used in the multiplex PCR. The CDR3 region of rearranged TCR beta genes was amplified from genomic DNA with a multiplex PCR assay. The Illumina HiSeq System was used to sequence the amplified TCR beta libraries as 87-base-pair reads. Regarding the original processing steps: Across the 600 to 700 repertoires, a later analysis counted approximately 83 million unique TCR beta chains, around 10 million of which were shared by at least two donors. Raw reads were error-corrected and collapsed into unique sequences with a nearest-neighbor algorithm that merged closely related sequences to remove PCR and sequencing errors. V, D and J gene segments were assigned by aligning CDR3 sequences to IMGT reference sequences. For a sequence to be retained, at least a six-nucleotide match to both a V gene segment and a J gene segment was required. A rearrangement was called productive if the CDR3 had no stop codons and remained in frame with V and J, and every other rearrangement was called non-productive. CDR3 was defined according to IMGT convention as the region running from the second conserved V-encoded cysteine to the conserved J-encoded phenylalanine. In an earlier analysis of more than 550 of the donors, sequences lacking an unambiguous match to a single V gene segment were excluded. In an earlier analysis of some 590 of the donors, V segments were called functional above 56.7% productive rearrangements and were called segregating when the between-donor standard deviation exceeded 5%. A statistical classification framework was built to diagnose cytomegalovirus status from the catalog of TCR beta chain sequences. In a later analysis, TCR nucleotide sequences were compared against IMGT/GENE-DB human TR gene sequences so that V and J genes could be assigned. The TCRdist pipeline was used in a later analysis to assign CDR3 sequences and most-parsimonious VDJ recombination scenarios. In a later analysis, each TCR beta chain was defined by its CDR3 amino acid sequence together with its V-gene family, and reads lacking a unique V-gene family were excluded. To address suspected cross-contamination and a sequencing artifact, a later analysis removed several hundred highly shared, low-generation-probability nucleotide sequences. A later analysis calculated a clonal expansion index for each public chain from normalized within-repertoire ranks of inferred template counts. A later analysis computed generation probabilities with a VDJ recombination model fitted to out-of-frame rearrangements, and checked the results against IGoR. A later analysis scored TCR-TCR, TCR-HLA and TCR-CMV co-occurrence with hypergeometric tests, applying a repertoire-size bias correction to TCR pairs. To estimate false discovery rates, a later analysis permuted the HLA or CMV assignments 20 times. In a later analysis, co-occurring TCRs were grouped using DBSCAN, and TCRdist sequence similarity was added for clustering within HLA-allele-positive subsets. Repertoires with fewer than 30,000 or more than 120,000 public chains were left out of co-occurrence clustering, as were roughly five repertoires with anomalous nucleotide sharing. Sourced from immuneACCESS, this table was stored by TCRdb with only in-frame sequences that have V and J called. A share of the clones is absent; for the studies checked, an unresolved V gene accounts for under half, and the remainder has no known explanation. The V and J calls and the clone size are those of that table, but D and trimming were determined from the DNA. The sample table shows about 130,000 clones, and under 85% are seen once. The ten largest clones represent 5.8% of the sample.

A note on this clone: There is no known antigen for this receptor. Base quality data are lacking; no much larger clone is found one base away.

The cohort consisted of approximately 670 healthy bone marrow donors. At the time of sampling, all cohort members were nominally healthy, though unrecorded immune exposures were likely present. The donor tested CMV seropositive and was one of the 289 seropositive cohort members. A peripheral blood sample was collected from each donor, and TCR beta sequencing was performed on peripheral blood mononuclear cells. Genomic DNA extraction from the blood cell samples was performed with the Qiagen DNeasy Blood Extraction Kit. The TCR sequence derives from a woman in her fifties or sixties in good health and CMV-seropositive. In this chain, TRBV25-1 is recombined with TRBJ1-2; the D gene is possibly TRBD1, with 5 bases matching. Sequencing used PBMCs. The DNA sequence follows: TGTGCCAGCAGTGATTCCCTGACAGCCTTCGGCTACACCTTC. Translated, it gives CASSDSLTAFGYTF.